This T cell receptor (beta chain) was documented in a study of read filtering for tumor transcriptome and immune sequencing. Study overall: After DNase treatment, RNA was made into whole-transcriptome libraries.

The CDR3 covers 16 residues. Germline loops: CDR1 SNHLY, CDR2 FYNNEI. From roughly 390 ng of RNA, a library with molecular barcoded alpha/delta and beta/gamma adaptors was made. One entry per CDR3 protein, called by TCRdb with MiXCR from the reads. The table lists roughly 93,000 distinct CDR3 sequences, about 22% of them singletons. Study conclusions and caveats: Sorted CD138-negative bone marrow cells were not purified T cells. IR-seq and RNA-seq agreed better without single-read clonotypes. About 81.9% of IR-seq clonotypes had a single read, yet these held roughly 3.8% of reads.

A remark on this clonotype: What it binds is not known. A clone one base away is much larger, so this may be a read error.

The sequencing sample was made of a population of CD138-negative cells sorted from bone marrow. The chain has TRBV2 and TRBJ2-3, with 8 bases aligning to TRBD1. The end of the DNA fits TRBJ1-5 better, so the J call may be wrong. The sequence was obtained from a donor aged 40 or older with multiple myeloma. CDR3 in amino acids: CASSEGWTGSTDTQHF. In DNA form, the CDR3 reads TGTGCCAGCAGTGAAGGGTGGACAGGGTCCACAGATACGCAGCATTTT.